Following are 13 T cell receptor beta chains from one sample sequenced in a study of T cell changes during pregnancy in multiple sclerosis. Generated by immunoSEQ multiplex PCR, the TCRdb table keeps only in-frame clones and is missing some. The data show 35,000 to 40,000 clones, 91% seen once. The source material was CD8+ T cells from peripheral blood mononuclear cells, sampled in the second trimester of pregnancy. These receptors came from a female donor with multiple sclerosis, enrolled in a pregnancy study.

The chain carries TRBV9 and TRBJ2-7; D is possibly TRBD1 (5 bases). Between the trimmed V and J ends, which lost 0 bases and 5 bases, there was a span of 15 bases. CDR3 length equals 15 residues. Germline V gene data show CDR1 as SGDLS and CDR2 as YYNGEE. The CDR3 nucleotides read TGTGCCAGCAGCGTAGGAGAGCAGGGCGGCCACGAGCAGTACTTC. Its protein is CASSVGEQGGHEQYF.

The chain joins TRBV30 to TRBJ2-4; 12 bases agree with TRBD1. The CDR3 runs 17 residues. The V gene's germline CDR1 is GTSNPN and CDR2 SVGIG (reference sequence). With 4 bases clipped from V and 1 base from J, the junction kept 8 bases outside the gene matches. CDR3 in DNA: TGTGCCTGGATGTCCGGGACAGGGGGCCTGGCCAAAAACATTCAGTACTTC. Translating it yields CAWMSGTGGLAKNIQYF.

CDR3 sequence reads: CAIETSGNEQYF. CDR3 DNA sequence: TGTGCCATCGAAACTAGCGGGAACGAGCAGTACTTC. The rearrangement uses TRBV10-3 and TRBJ2-7; 10 bases agree with TRBD2. The CDR3 extends over 12 amino acids. The junction had 3 bases not matched to a gene; V was cut back by 8 bases and J by 5 bases. The germline gives CDR1 ENHRY, CDR2 SYGVKD.

In this sample, this clone turned up once. This chain connects TRBV6-4 to TRBJ1-1; D uncertain. The length of the CDR3 is 15 residues. CDR1 and CDR2 from the germline V gene are MRHNA and SNTAGT. V lost 7 bases, J lost 0 bases, and 15 bases lay in between. The CDR3 region has the DNA TGTGCCAGCACCCGGATTCAGACAATGAACACTGAAGCTTTCTTT. Amino acids: CASTRIQTMNTEAFF.

This clone was seen a few times. The chain is built from TRBV19 and TRBJ1-1, with D possibly being TRBD1 (6 bases). V lost 4 bases and J 7 bases, leaving 10 bases between the germline ends. Germline loops: CDR1 LNHDA, CDR2 SQIVND (reference sequence). The CDR3 is 12 amino acids. The CDR3 DNA follows: TGTGCCAGTAGTAGCAAGACAGGTGAAGCTTTCTTT. Translating gives CASSSKTGEAFF.

The genes are TRBV6-5 and TRBJ2-7, with D possibly matching TRBD2 (6 bases). The CDR3 extends over 15 amino acids. V lost 0 bases and J 5 bases, leaving 14 bases between the germline ends. Germline CDR1 is MNHEY and CDR2 is SVGAGI. The CDR3 bases are TGTGCCAGCAGTTACTCGGCTCGGGAGTCAGACGAGCAGTACTTC. Translation gives CASSYSARESDEQYF.

The V and J genes are TRBV18 and TRBJ1-1; D is unresolved. Germline CDR1 is KGHSH and CDR2 is LQKENI. Trimming took 8 bases from V and 1 from J, leaving 14 bases between them. The CDR3 is made up of 14 amino acids. In DNA, the CDR3 is TGTGCCAGCGCTGACTACGGTGAGAACACTGAAGCTTTCTTT. Residues: CASADYGENTEAFF. Drawing the rest from reference TRBV18 and TRBJ1-1, the complete variable domain is NAGVMQNPRHLVRRRGQEARLRCSPMKGHSHVYWYRQLPEEGLKFMVYLQKENIIDESGMPKERFSAEFPKEGPSILRIQQVVRGDSAAYFCASADYGENTEAFFGQGTRLTVV.

The rearrangement links TRBV27 to TRBJ1-2; possible D gene TRBD1, 5 bases. This CDR3 has 15 amino acids. Germline V gives CDR1 MNHEY, CDR2 SMNVEV (reference sequence). V was shortened by 4 bases and J by 6 bases, with 18 bases between the two germline ends. CDR3 nucleotides: TGTGCCAGCAGTTCGGACGGGGGGGGATTAAATGGCTACACCTTC. The encoded protein is CASSSDGGGLNGYTF.

This chain connects TRBV19 to TRBJ2-6; D is perhaps TRBD1 (6 bases). The CDR3 length is 16 residues. Germline lookup yields CDR1 LNHDA and CDR2 SQIVND (reference sequence). Trimming stripped 0 bases from V and 1 base from J, with 7 bases between. CDR3 nucleotides: TGTGCCAGTAGTATAGATCAGGGGTCTGGGGCCAACGTCCTGACTTTC. This gives the protein CASSIDQGSGANVLTF.

This clone was observed once. The rearrangement joins TRBV14 to TRBJ1-2; the match to TRBD1 covers 11 bases. The germline V gene has CDR1 SGHDN and CDR2 FVKESK. The CDR3 length is 17 residues. The V and J ends lost 0 bases and 5 bases, in that order; junction bases with no gene match: 8. The CDR3 spells CASSQELRTGGVYGYTF. CDR3 nucleotide sequence: TGTGCCAGCAGCCAAGAACTCAGGACAGGGGGCGTTTATGGCTACACCTTC.

The chain recombines TRBV5-1 with TRBJ2-3, with 14 positions matching TRBD2. This CDR3 has 17 amino acids. Germline V gene sequence: CDR1 SGHRS, CDR2 YFSETQ. Germline trimming cut 1 base from V and 4 bases from J; bases unmatched to any gene: 5. CDR3 residues: CASSLWTSGRRPDTQYF. The CDR3 nucleotides read TGCGCCAGCAGCTTGTGGACTAGCGGGAGGAGGCCAGATACGCAGTATTTT.

V usage is TRBV12-5 and J usage is TRBJ1-3; D is undetermined. The CDR3 contains 16 residues. V was cut by 8 bases and J by 2 bases, with 19 bases left in between. The germline V gene encodes CDR1 LGHNT and CDR2 FRNRAP. The chain's CDR3 is CASNEDFGGAGNTIYF. The CDR3 DNA follows: TGTGCTAGTAATGAAGACTTCGGAGGAGCTGGAAACACCATATATTTT.

This sequence joins TRBV5-4 and TRBJ1-1; D is uncertain. The germline CDR1 and CDR2 sequences are SGHNT and YYREEE (reference sequence). The CDR3 length is 13 residues. V lost 6 bases and J lost 3, with 12 bases in between. The DNA of the CDR3 is TGTGCCAGCACCCTTGTCGGGTACACTGAAGCTTTCTTT. Translated, it gives CASTLVGYTEAFF.